This T cell receptor beta chain was identified in a study of blood T cells in healthy people across ages. Broader study findings: Any changes in expanded clonotypes were possibly confounded, as donor CMV status remained unknown.

A second PCR, run for about 6 to 11 cycles, used a sample-barcoded 5' primer plus a J-beta primer mix. All samples yielded 2.5 million or more CDR3-containing paired-end reads. TCRdb re-called the 5' RACE reads through MiXCR, storing one row per CDR3 protein. This sample has fewer than 900,000 distinct CDR3 sequences; roughly 40% occur once, and the top ten carry approximately 12%. The CDR3 is 12 amino acids. Per germline, CDR1 KGHDR and CDR2 SFDVKD. Note on this clonotype: Its antigen is unknown. One end of the junction fails to match germline, which may point to a read error.

The sample, about 10 milliliters of peripheral blood, was drawn from each donor. A minimum of 5.5 micrograms of total RNA was extracted per sample. Specimen: blood. The rearrangement joins TRBV24-1 to TRBJ1-2; D is unclear. This TCR came from a young man in good health. The CDR3 DNA is TGTACCACCAGAGGACCGATCTATGGCTACACCTTC. Its protein product is CTTRGPIYGYTF.